This is a list of T cell receptor beta chains from one sample in a study of shared clonotypes between healthy human individuals. Here immunoSEQ multiplex PCR was the method, and the copy in TCRdb shows in-frame clones only, minus some. Of hundreds of thousands of clones listed, around 95% are singletons. The sample comprised naive CD8+ T cells sorted from blood. The receptors were sampled from a woman between 25 and 40 years old in good health. The CDR3 runs from the conserved cysteine through the conserved F or W. The D gene is left open where the match is weak. Expanded clones get a size class; other rows say once, few or many, or leave the size out.

15	TRBV19	TRBJ2-1	-	-	TGTGCCAGTAGTATAGTGAGCGGAATATACAATGAGCAGTTCTTC	CASSIVSGIYNEQFF
15	TRBV27	TRBJ2-1	-	-	TGTGCCAGCAGTCCTGGAGGGGCGGGCCTCTATGAGCAGTTCTTC	CASSPGGAGLYEQFF
15	TRBV4-1	TRBJ2-1	-	-	TGCGCCAGCAGCCAATCATGGGTGTCTGGACATGAGCAGTTCTTC	CASSQSWVSGHEQFF
13	TRBV25-1	TRBJ1-1	-	-	TGTGCCAGTGCAACAGGGATTAACACTGAAGCTTTCTTT	CASATGINTEAFF
14	TRBV11-3	TRBJ1-2	-	-	TGTGCCAGCAGCGTCAACATACAGCAGTATGGCTACACCTTC	CASSVNIQQYGYTF
12	TRBV7-6	TRBJ2-7	-	-	TGTGCCAGCAGCTCTGGACTCTACGAGCAGTACTTC	CASSSGLYEQYF
15	TRBV6-5	TRBJ2-7	-	-	TGTGCCAGCAGTTACCACTCATGGTTCTCCTACGAGCAGTACTTC	CASSYHSWFSYEQYF
13	TRBV7-9	TRBJ2-7	TRBD1	-	TGTGCCAGCAGCCACCGACAGGGCCTGGAGCAGTACTTC	CASSHRQGLEQYF
16	TRBV4-2	TRBJ2-7	-	-	TGTGCCAGCAGCCAAGAGGACAGCCCCTATACCTACGAGCAGTACTTC	CASSQEDSPYTYEQYF
12	TRBV6-5	TRBJ2-7	-	-	TGTGCCAGCAGTTCCCCCATTGACGAGCAGTACTTC	CASSSPIDEQYF
13	TRBV29-1	TRBJ2-7	-	-	TGCAGCGTTGAAGGAGGGACTTCCTACGAGCAGTACTTC	CSVEGGTSYEQYF
14	TRBV19	TRBJ2-2	-	-	TGTGCCAGTAGTTTGCGGGAGAACACCGGGGAGCTGTTTTTT	CASSLRENTGELFF
18	TRBV7-9	TRBJ1-6	TRBD1	-	TGTGCCAGCAGCTCGTCCCGGGACAGGGGCCGGTATAATTCACCCCTCCACTTT	CASSSSRDRGRYNSPLHF
13	TRBV19	TRBJ1-2	TRBD1	-	TGTGCCAGTAATACAGGGGGCGCGGGTGGCTACACCTTC	CASNTGGAGGYTF
13	TRBV29-1	TRBJ1-1	-	once	TGCAGCGTCCTCACTCGTGGGGGGTCTGAAGCTTTCTTT	CSVLTRGGSEAFF
13	TRBV4-1	TRBJ2-2	-	-	TGCGCCACGAGGGGGATTCACACCGGGGAGCTGTTTTTT	CATRGIHTGELFF
13	TRBV19	TRBJ1-2	-	few	TGTGCCACTAACCCCGGGACAACTGATGGCTACACCTTC	CATNPGTTDGYTF
15	TRBV27	TRBJ1-3	TRBD1	-	TGTGCCAGCAGCCTAGGACAGGGCTCTGGAAACACCATATATTTT	CASSLGQGSGNTIYF
16	TRBV6-5	TRBJ2-7	-	-	TGTGCCAGCAGTTATTGGGGGAGGACTGTACACTACGAGCAGTACTTC	CASSYWGRTVHYEQYF
16	TRBV7-6	TRBJ2-1	TRBD2	-	TGTGCCAGCAGCTTAGGAGGACTAGCGGGATACAATGAGCAGTTCTTC	CASSLGGLAGYNEQFF
15	TRBV7-9	TRBJ1-1	-	few	TGTGCCAGCAGGCACAGGGACAAACTGAACACTGAAGCTTTCTTT	CASRHRDKLNTEAFF
16	TRBV28	TRBJ2-7	-	-	TGTGCCAGCAGTGCCCCCCCGGGACAACCCTACTACGAGCAGTACTTC	CASSAPPGQPYYEQYF
14	TRBV5-6	TRBJ2-7	TRBD2	-	TGTGCCAGCAGCGCGGGACTAGCGGACTACGAGCAGTACTTC	CASSAGLADYEQYF
13	TRBV28	TRBJ1-1	-	-	TGTGCCAGCAGTTTTCGGGGGGCCACTGAAGCTTTCTTT	CASSFRGATEAFF
16	TRBV28	TRBJ2-2	-	once	TGTGCCAGCAGCACCTCCAGGGAAGGGGACACCGGGGAGCTGTTTTTT	CASSTSREGDTGELFF
11	TRBV29-1	TRBJ2-7	-	-	TGCAGCGTCCTACAGGACTACGAGCAGTACTTC	CSVLQDYEQYF